The rows below give T cell receptor beta chains drawn from one sample of a study of blood T cell repertoires in COVID-19. TCRdb's table, derived via immunoSEQ multiplex PCR, lists solely in-frame clones and lacks some. The data hold nearly 250,000 clones, with about 82% observed a single time. Sample: PBMCs or T cells enriched from blood (not recorded which). The receptors stem from a woman aged 45-65 years who had recovered from COVID-19. CDR3s include the opening cysteine and the closing phenylalanine or tryptophan. Fields, in order: D gene, clone size, V gene, J gene, CDR3 DNA, CDR3 protein. A D gene is named only where the DNA matches it firmly. Clone size appears in some rows only: once, few, many, or a class for an expanded clone.

d_gene: -; abundance: -; v_gene: TRBV5-4; j_gene: TRBJ2-5; CDR3nt: TGTGCCAGCAGCTTCCAAGCTCGCCAAGAGACCCAGTACTTC; CDR3aa: CASSFQARQETQYF
d_gene: -; abundance: once; v_gene: TRBV19; j_gene: TRBJ1-1; CDR3nt: TGTGCCAGTAGTATAGGTCAGGGGATGAACACTGAAGCTTTCTTT; CDR3aa: CASSIGQGMNTEAFF
d_gene: TRBD2; abundance: -; v_gene: TRBV15; j_gene: TRBJ2-5; CDR3nt: TGTGCCACCAGCAGAGATGTTCCAGCGGGAGGGGGAGAGACCCAGTACTTC; CDR3aa: CATSRDVPAGGGETQYF
d_gene: TRBD1; abundance: -; v_gene: TRBV3-1/TRBV3-2; j_gene: TRBJ2-1; CDR3nt: TGTGCCAGCAGCCAAGGGTTAGGACAGGGACAGTTCTTC; CDR3aa: CASSQGLGQGQFF
d_gene: TRBD1; abundance: once; v_gene: TRBV2; j_gene: TRBJ2-7; CDR3nt: TGTGCCAGCAGCCTAATGCCGGGACAGACCTACGAGCAGTACTTC; CDR3aa: CASSLMPGQTYEQYF
d_gene: -; abundance: -; v_gene: TRBV24-1; j_gene: TRBJ1-5; CDR3nt: TGTGCCACCAGTGACCCGTATAGCAATCAGCCCCAGCATTTT; CDR3aa: CATSDPYSNQPQHF
d_gene: -; abundance: once; v_gene: TRBV12-1; j_gene: TRBJ2-1; CDR3nt: TGTGCCAGCAGCTTTCTAGCGGTACATGAGCAGTTCTTC; CDR3aa: CASSFLAVHEQFF
d_gene: TRBD1; abundance: -; v_gene: TRBV29-1; j_gene: TRBJ2-7; CDR3nt: TGCAGCGTTGGGACAGGGTCCACCTACGAGCAGTACTTC; CDR3aa: CSVGTGSTYEQYF
d_gene: -; abundance: once; v_gene: TRBV3-1/TRBV3-2; j_gene: TRBJ2-3; CDR3nt: TGTGCCAGCAGCCAAGCAGTTAGCCCAAGCACAGATACGCAGTATTTT; CDR3aa: CASSQAVSPSTDTQYF
d_gene: TRBD1; abundance: -; v_gene: TRBV7-9; j_gene: TRBJ1-1; CDR3nt: TGTGCCAGCAGCCCAAGCTCGGGACAGGGACTAGGGTATGACACTGAAGCTTTCTTT; CDR3aa: CASSPSSGQGLGYDTEAFF
d_gene: TRBD1; abundance: -; v_gene: TRBV5-4; j_gene: TRBJ2-5; CDR3nt: TGTGCCAGCAGCTTGGGAGGACAGGGAGGACAAGAGACCCAGTACTTC; CDR3aa: CASSLGGQGGQETQYF
d_gene: -; abundance: -; v_gene: TRBV1; j_gene: TRBJ1-2; CDR3nt: TGCACCAGCAGCCAAGATCCAGAGAGACAAATTTCAGCTAACTATGGCTACACCTTC; CDR3aa: CTSSQDPERQISANYGYTF
d_gene: -; abundance: -; v_gene: TRBV6-6; j_gene: TRBJ1-3; CDR3nt: TGTGCCAGCACCCACCGGAGCTCTGGAAACACCATATATTTT; CDR3aa: CASTHRSSGNTIYF
d_gene: TRBD1; abundance: -; v_gene: TRBV19; j_gene: TRBJ2-2; CDR3nt: TGTGCCAGTACCCGGAAACCGGGACAGGGAGGTGCCGGGGAGCTGTTTTTT; CDR3aa: CASTRKPGQGGAGELFF
d_gene: -; abundance: -; v_gene: TRBV20-1; j_gene: TRBJ2-7; CDR3nt: TGCAGTGCTAGACTAGCTTACGAGCAGTACTTC; CDR3aa: CSARLAYEQYF
d_gene: -; abundance: -; v_gene: TRBV5-1; j_gene: TRBJ2-6; CDR3nt: TGCGCCAGCAGCTTGGGCCAGGCCGGGGCCAACGTCCTGACTTTC; CDR3aa: CASSLGQAGANVLTF
d_gene: TRBD2; abundance: -; v_gene: TRBV11-2; j_gene: TRBJ2-7; CDR3nt: TGTGCCAGCAGCGCGCCTGTAGCGGGCGAGCAGTACTTC; CDR3aa: CASSAPVAGEQYF
d_gene: -; abundance: -; v_gene: TRBV28; j_gene: TRBJ1-5; CDR3nt: TGTGCCAGTACAAGACAGTCCCATCAGCCCCAGCATTTT; CDR3aa: CASTRQSHQPQHF
d_gene: -; abundance: -; v_gene: TRBV11-3; j_gene: TRBJ1-1; CDR3nt: TGTGCCAGCAGCTTAAATCAGGGAACGGCTTTCTTT; CDR3aa: CASSLNQGTAFF
d_gene: -; abundance: -; v_gene: TRBV15; j_gene: TRBJ2-1; CDR3nt: TGTGCCACCAGCCGCGCTAGGGGGAAGGGGATCAATGAGCAGTTCTTC; CDR3aa: CATSRARGKGINEQFF
d_gene: TRBD1; abundance: -; v_gene: TRBV27; j_gene: TRBJ1-6; CDR3nt: TGTGCCAGCAGACTCGGGACAGAAAGAAGCTCCTATAATTCACCCCTCCACTTT; CDR3aa: CASRLGTERSSYNSPLHF
d_gene: TRBD1; abundance: -; v_gene: TRBV6-4; j_gene: TRBJ1-5; CDR3nt: TGTGCCAGCAGCGCCGGACAGGGTGTGAATCAGCCCCAGCATTTT; CDR3aa: CASSAGQGVNQPQHF
d_gene: -; abundance: -; v_gene: TRBV30; j_gene: TRBJ1-5; CDR3nt: TGTGCCTGGATTCAAGGCAGGGTTTATCAGCCCCAGCATTTT; CDR3aa: CAWIQGRVYQPQHF
d_gene: -; abundance: -; v_gene: TRBV27; j_gene: TRBJ2-7; CDR3nt: TGTGCCAGCAGGCGGGGAATAGGGGCCTACGAGCAGTACTTC; CDR3aa: CASRRGIGAYEQYF
d_gene: -; abundance: -; v_gene: TRBV4-3; j_gene: TRBJ2-4; CDR3nt: TGCGCCAGCAGCCAGGACGACGTAGGCCTAGCGCGCAAAAACATTCAGTACTTC; CDR3aa: CASSQDDVGLARKNIQYF
d_gene: -; abundance: few; v_gene: TRBV28; j_gene: TRBJ1-2; CDR3nt: TGTGCCAGCAGTTCTAGTGAAGGCTACACCTTC; CDR3aa: CASSSSEGYTF
d_gene: -; abundance: -; v_gene: TRBV4-2; j_gene: TRBJ2-5; CDR3nt: TGTGCCAGCAGCCAAGATTGGCAGGGGGGCAGACTAGGAGAGACCCAGTACTTC; CDR3aa: CASSQDWQGGRLGETQYF
d_gene: -; abundance: -; v_gene: TRBV19; j_gene: TRBJ1-1; CDR3nt: TGTGCCAGTCGGGGGAGACAAAACACTGAAGCTTTCTTT; CDR3aa: CASRGRQNTEAFF
d_gene: TRBD2; abundance: -; v_gene: TRBV28; j_gene: TRBJ2-5; CDR3nt: TGTGCCAGCAGTTCCCAGCGGGAGGTGCTGGAGACCCAGTACTTC; CDR3aa: CASSSQREVLETQYF
d_gene: TRBD2; abundance: -; v_gene: TRBV6-6; j_gene: TRBJ2-4; CDR3nt: TGTGCCAGCAGTCCCGGGACAGCGAGACTAGCGGGAGAGGTAGCCAAAAACATTCAGTACTTC; CDR3aa: CASSPGTARLAGEVAKNIQYF
d_gene: TRBD1; abundance: few; v_gene: TRBV2; j_gene: TRBJ1-6; CDR3nt: TGTGCCAGCAAGTCGGACAGGGGGTCATCCCTCCACTTT; CDR3aa: CASKSDRGSSLHF
d_gene: TRBD2; abundance: -; v_gene: TRBV27; j_gene: TRBJ2-7; CDR3nt: TGTGCCAGCAGTCCCGGGACTAGTCTCTACGAGCAGTACTTC; CDR3aa: CASSPGTSLYEQYF
d_gene: -; abundance: -; v_gene: TRBV7-2; j_gene: TRBJ2-3; CDR3nt: TGTGCCAGCAGCTTAGGTAGGGCGGGGAAGCTGGATACGCAGTATTTT; CDR3aa: CASSLGRAGKLDTQYF
d_gene: -; abundance: -; v_gene: TRBV19; j_gene: TRBJ2-5; CDR3nt: TGTGCCAGTAGCACCTCGCCGGGGATGGGAGCCCAGTACTTC; CDR3aa: CASSTSPGMGAQYF
d_gene: -; abundance: many; v_gene: TRBV11-2; j_gene: TRBJ2-2; CDR3nt: TGTGCCAGCAGCTTTACTAACACCGGGGAGCTGTTTTTT; CDR3aa: CASSFTNTGELFF
d_gene: -; abundance: few; v_gene: TRBV10-3; j_gene: TRBJ2-3; CDR3nt: TGTGCCATCAGTGAGTCCACCGGGGGATATGGGCTATACACAGATACGCAGTATTTT; CDR3aa: CAISESTGGYGLYTDTQYF
d_gene: -; abundance: once; v_gene: TRBV27; j_gene: TRBJ2-1; CDR3nt: TGTGCCAGCAGTCCCGGGGTAGCGGTCTTACCCTACAATGAGCAGTTCTTC; CDR3aa: CASSPGVAVLPYNEQFF
d_gene: -; abundance: -; v_gene: TRBV24-1; j_gene: TRBJ2-7; CDR3nt: TGTGCCACCAGTGAGACAGGACAGAAGCAGTACTTC; CDR3aa: CATSETGQKQYF
d_gene: TRBD1; abundance: once; v_gene: TRBV28; j_gene: TRBJ1-2; CDR3nt: TGTGCCAGCAGGGGACAGGGGCTCTATGGCTACACCTTC; CDR3aa: CASRGQGLYGYTF
d_gene: -; abundance: -; v_gene: TRBV12-3/TRBV12-4; j_gene: TRBJ1-1; CDR3nt: TGTGCCAGCAGTTTTAATCACAGGGAAGCTTTCTTT; CDR3aa: CASSFNHREAFF
d_gene: TRBD2; abundance: -; v_gene: TRBV29-1; j_gene: TRBJ2-7; CDR3nt: TGCAGCGTCAAGGGACTAGCGGGATCCTACGAGCAGTACTTC; CDR3aa: CSVKGLAGSYEQYF
d_gene: -; abundance: -; v_gene: TRBV5-1; j_gene: TRBJ1-2; CDR3nt: TGCGCCAGCAGCTTGGACGGGCGGGGGTTCGGCTACACCTTC; CDR3aa: CASSLDGRGFGYTF
d_gene: TRBD2; abundance: few; v_gene: TRBV9; j_gene: TRBJ2-1; CDR3nt: TGTGCCAGCAGCGTAGGACCCCTAGCGGGATACAATGAGCAGTTCTTC; CDR3aa: CASSVGPLAGYNEQFF